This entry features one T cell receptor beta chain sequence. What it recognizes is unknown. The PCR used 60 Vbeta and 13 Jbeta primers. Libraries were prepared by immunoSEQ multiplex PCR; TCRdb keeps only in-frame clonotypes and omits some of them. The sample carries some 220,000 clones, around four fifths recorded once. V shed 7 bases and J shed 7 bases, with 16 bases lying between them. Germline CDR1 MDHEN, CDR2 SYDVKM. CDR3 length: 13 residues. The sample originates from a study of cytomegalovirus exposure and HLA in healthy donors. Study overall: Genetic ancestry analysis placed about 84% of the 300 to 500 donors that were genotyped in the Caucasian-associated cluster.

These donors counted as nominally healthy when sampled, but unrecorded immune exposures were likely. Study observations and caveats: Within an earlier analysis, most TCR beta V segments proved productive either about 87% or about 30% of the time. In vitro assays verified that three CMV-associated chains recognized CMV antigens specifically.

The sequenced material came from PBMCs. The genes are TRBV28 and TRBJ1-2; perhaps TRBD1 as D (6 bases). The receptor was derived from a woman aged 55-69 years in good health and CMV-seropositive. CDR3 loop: CASTPGGRVGYTF. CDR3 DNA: TGTGCCAGCACCCCGGGGGGCCGGGTTGGCTACACCTTC.